This TCR beta chain was obtained from a study of T cells in Graves' hyperthyroidism and ophthalmopathy. Study observations and caveats: Most thyroid-expanded clonotypes above 0.001 were also found in blood. The model's output predicted ophthalmopathy at a median of around 7 months prior to onset.

For the diagnoses, clinical symptoms, serum thyroxine and TRAb, thyroid ultrasound and orbital computed tomography were used. The V segment lost 3 bases and the J segment 4 bases; nucleotides outside the gene matches: 5. The CDR3 covers 15 residues. Germline V CDR1 and CDR2: LNHDA, SQIVND (reference sequence). In this sample, this clonotype turned up many times. The target antigen is unknown. RNA transcripts yielded amplified TCR beta CDR3 regions. First-round RT-PCR with HTBI primers amplified the TCR CDR3 region. A single record per CDR3 protein comes from TCRdb applying MiXCR to the multiplex PCR reads. The sample holds 500,000 to 600,000 distinct CDR3 sequences, roughly 50% seen once.

V is TRBV19 and J is TRBJ2-5; 10 bases are shared with TRBD2. The source is an adult woman with Graves' disease, either hyperthyroidism or ophthalmopathy (not recorded which). What was sequenced was peripheral blood or thyroid tissue (not recorded which). As DNA, the CDR3 is TGTGCCAGTAGTATTCGAGCGGGAGGGGGAGAGACCCAGTACTTC. This sequence encodes CASSIRAGGGETQYF. The whole variable domain, remainder taken from reference TRBV19 and TRBJ2-5, is DGGITQSPKYLFRKEGQNVTLSCEQNLNHDAMYWYRQDPGQGLRLIYYSQIVNDFQKGDIAEGYSVSREKKESFPLTVTSAQKNPTAFYLCASSIRAGGGETQYFGPGTRLLVL.